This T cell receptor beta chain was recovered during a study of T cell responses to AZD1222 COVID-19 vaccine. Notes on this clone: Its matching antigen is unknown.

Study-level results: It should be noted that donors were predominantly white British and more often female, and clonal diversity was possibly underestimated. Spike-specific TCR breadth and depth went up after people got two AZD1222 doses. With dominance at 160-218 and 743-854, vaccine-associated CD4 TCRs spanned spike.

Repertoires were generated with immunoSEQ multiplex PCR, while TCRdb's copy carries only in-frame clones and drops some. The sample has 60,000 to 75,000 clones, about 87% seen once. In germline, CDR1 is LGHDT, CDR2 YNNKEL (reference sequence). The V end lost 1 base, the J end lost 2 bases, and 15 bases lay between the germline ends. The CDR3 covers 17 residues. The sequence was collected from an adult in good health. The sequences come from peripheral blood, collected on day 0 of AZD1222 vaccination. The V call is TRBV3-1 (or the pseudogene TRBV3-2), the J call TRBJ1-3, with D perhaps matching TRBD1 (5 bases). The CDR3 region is CASSQGAPGGPGNTIYF. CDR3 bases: TGTGCCAGCAGCCAAGGGGCGCCTGGGGGTCCTGGAAACACCATATATTTT.